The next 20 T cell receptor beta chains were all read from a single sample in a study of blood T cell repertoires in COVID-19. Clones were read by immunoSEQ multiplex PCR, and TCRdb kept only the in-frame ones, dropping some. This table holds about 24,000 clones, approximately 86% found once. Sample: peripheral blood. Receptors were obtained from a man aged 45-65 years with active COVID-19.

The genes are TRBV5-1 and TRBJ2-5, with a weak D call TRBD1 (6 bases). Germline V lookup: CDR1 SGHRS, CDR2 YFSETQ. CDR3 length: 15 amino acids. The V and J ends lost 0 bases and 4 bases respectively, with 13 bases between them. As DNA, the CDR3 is TGCGCCAGCAGCTTGGCCACAGGGCTGGGAGAGACCCAGTACTTC. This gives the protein CASSLATGLGETQYF. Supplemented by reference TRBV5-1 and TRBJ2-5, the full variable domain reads KAGVTQTPRYLIKTRGQQVTLSCSPISGHRSVSWYQQTPGQGLQFLFEYFSETQRNKGNFPGRFSGRQFSNSRSEMNVSTLELGDSALYLCASSLATGLGETQYFGPGTRLLVL.

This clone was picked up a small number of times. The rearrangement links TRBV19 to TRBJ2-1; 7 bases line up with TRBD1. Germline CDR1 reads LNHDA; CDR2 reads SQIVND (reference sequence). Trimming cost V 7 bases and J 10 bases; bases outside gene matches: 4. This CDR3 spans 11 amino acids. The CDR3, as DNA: TGTGCCAGTACCTCGGACAGGGAGCAGTTCTTC. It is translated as CASTSDREQFF.

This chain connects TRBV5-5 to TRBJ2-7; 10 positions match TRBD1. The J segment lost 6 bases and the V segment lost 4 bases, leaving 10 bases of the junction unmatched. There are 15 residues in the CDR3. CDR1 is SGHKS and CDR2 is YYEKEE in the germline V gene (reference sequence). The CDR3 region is CASSPRDRGEGEQYF. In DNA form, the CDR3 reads TGTGCCAGCAGCCCAAGGGACAGGGGTGAGGGCGAGCAGTACTTC.

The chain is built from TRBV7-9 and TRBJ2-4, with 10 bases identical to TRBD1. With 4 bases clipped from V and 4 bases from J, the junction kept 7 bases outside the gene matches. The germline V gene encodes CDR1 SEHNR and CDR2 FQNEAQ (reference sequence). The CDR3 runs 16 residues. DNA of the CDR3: TGTGCCAGCAGCTCGGCGGGACAGGGGAGGAAAAACATTCAGTACTTC. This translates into CASSSAGQGRKNIQYF.

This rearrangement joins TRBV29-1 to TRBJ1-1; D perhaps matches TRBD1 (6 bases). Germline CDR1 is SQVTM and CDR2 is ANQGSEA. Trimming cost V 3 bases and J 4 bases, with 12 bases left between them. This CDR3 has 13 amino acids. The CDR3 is CSVEGGGVTEAFF. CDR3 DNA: TGCAGCGTTGAGGGAGGGGGAGTCACTGAAGCTTTCTTT.

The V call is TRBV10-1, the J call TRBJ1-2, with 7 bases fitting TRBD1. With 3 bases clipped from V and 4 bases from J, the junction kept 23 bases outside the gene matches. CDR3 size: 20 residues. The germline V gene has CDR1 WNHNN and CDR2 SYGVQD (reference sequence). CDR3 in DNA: TGCGCCAGCAGTGATTGCAACCCCGGACAGGCGCTCAAGATAAGCTATGGCTACACCTTC. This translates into CASSDCNPGQALKISYGYTF.

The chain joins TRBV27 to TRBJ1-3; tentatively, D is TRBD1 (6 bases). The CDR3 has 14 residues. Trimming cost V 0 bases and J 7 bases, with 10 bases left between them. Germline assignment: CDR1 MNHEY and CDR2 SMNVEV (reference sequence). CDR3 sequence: CASSLSAGVNTIYF. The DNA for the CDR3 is TGTGCCAGCAGTTTATCGGCAGGGGTGAACACCATATATTTT.

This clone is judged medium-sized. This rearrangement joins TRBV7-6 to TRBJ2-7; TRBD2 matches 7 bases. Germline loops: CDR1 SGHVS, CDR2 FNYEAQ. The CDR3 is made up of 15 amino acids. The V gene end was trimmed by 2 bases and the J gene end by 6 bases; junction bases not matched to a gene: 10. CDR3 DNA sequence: TGTGCCAGCAGCTTAACAGAAGCGGGAAAGGGCGAGCAGTACTTC. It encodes CASSLTEAGKGEQYF.

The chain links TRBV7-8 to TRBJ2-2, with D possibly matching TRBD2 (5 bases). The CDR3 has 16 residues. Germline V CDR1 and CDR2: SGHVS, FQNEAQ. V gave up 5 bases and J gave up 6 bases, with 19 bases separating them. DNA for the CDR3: TGTGCCAGCAGCCCAAGACCTGACGGGGTCCCCGGGGAGCTGTTTTTT. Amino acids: CASSPRPDGVPGELFF. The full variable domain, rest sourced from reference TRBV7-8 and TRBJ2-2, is GAGVSQSPRYKVAKRGQDVALRCDPISGHVSLFWYQQALGQGPEFLTYFQNEAQLDKSGLPSDRFFAERPEGSVSTLKIQRTQQEDSAVYLCASSPRPDGVPGELFFGEGSRLTVL.

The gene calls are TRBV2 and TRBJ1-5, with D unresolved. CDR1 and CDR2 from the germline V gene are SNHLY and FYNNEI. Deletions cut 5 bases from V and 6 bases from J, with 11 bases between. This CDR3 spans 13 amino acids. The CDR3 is CASSIGIAQPQHF. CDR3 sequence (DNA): TGTGCCAGCAGTATCGGGATAGCTCAGCCCCAGCATTTT.

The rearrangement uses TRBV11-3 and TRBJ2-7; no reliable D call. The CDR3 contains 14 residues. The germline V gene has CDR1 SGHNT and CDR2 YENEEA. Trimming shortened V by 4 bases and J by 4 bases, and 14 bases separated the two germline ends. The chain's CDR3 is CASSSRALLYEQYF. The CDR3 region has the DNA TGTGCCAGCAGCTCAAGAGCCCTACTATACGAGCAGTACTTC.

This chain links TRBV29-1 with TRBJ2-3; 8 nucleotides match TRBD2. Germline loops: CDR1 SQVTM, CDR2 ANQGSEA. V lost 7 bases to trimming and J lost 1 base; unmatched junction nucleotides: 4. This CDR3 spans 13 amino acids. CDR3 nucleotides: TGCAGCGCCCCAGCGGGGGGCACAGATACGCAGTATTTT. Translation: CSAPAGGTDTQYF.

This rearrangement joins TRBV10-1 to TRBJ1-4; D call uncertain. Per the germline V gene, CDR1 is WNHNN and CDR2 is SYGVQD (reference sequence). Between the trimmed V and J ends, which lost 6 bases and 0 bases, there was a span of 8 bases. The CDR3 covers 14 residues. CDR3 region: CASRFSSTNEKLFF. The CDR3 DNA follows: TGCGCCAGCAGATTCTCCTCAACTAATGAAAAACTGTTTTTT.

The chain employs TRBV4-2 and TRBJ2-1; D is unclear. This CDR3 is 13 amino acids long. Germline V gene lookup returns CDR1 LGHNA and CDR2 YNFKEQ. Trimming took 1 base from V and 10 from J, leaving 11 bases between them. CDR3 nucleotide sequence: TGTGCCAGCAGCCAAGCGATTCTGGCAGAGCAGTTCTTC. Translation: CASSQAILAEQFF.

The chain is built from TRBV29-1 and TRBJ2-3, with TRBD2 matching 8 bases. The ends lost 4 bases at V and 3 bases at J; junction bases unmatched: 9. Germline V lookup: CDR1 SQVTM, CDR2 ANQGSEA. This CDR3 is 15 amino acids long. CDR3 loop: CSVAGGGHGTDTQYF. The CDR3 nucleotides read TGCAGCGTTGCGGGCGGGGGGCATGGGACAGATACGCAGTATTTT.

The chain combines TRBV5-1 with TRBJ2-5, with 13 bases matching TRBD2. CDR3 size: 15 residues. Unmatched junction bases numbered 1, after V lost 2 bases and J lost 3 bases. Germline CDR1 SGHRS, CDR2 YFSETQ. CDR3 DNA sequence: TGCGCCAGCAGCTTAGGGACTAGCGGGGAAGAGACCCAGTACTTC. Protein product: CASSLGTSGEETQYF.

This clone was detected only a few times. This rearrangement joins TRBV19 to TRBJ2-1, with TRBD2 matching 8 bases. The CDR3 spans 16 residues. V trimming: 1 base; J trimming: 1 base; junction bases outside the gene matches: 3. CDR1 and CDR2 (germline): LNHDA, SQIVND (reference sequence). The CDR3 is CASSIGRGDSYNEQFF. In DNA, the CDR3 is TGTGCCAGTAGTATAGGGCGGGGGGATTCCTACAATGAGCAGTTCTTC.

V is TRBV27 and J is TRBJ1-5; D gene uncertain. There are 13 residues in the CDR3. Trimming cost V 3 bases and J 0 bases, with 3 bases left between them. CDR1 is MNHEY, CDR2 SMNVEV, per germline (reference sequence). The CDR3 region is CASSFNSNQPQHF. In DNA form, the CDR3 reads TGTGCCAGCAGTTTTAATAGCAATCAGCCCCAGCATTTT.

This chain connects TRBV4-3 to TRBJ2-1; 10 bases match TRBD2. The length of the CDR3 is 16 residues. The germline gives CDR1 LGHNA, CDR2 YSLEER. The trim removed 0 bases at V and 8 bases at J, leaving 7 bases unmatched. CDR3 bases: TGCGCCAGCAGCCAAGAACTAGCGGGATCTCGAGATGAGCAGTTCTTC. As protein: CASSQELAGSRDEQFF.

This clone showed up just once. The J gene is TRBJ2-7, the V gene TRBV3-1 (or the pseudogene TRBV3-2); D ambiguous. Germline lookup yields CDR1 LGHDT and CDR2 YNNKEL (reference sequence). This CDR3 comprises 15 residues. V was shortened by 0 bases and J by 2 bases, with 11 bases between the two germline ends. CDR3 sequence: CASSQESGHAYEQYF. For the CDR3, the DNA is TGTGCCAGCAGCCAAGAAAGTGGGCACGCCTACGAGCAGTACTTC.